Listed below are T cell receptor beta chains from one sample, sequenced in a study of T-cell memory formation after mild COVID-19. TCRdb analysed the 5' RACE reads with MiXCR anew, one entry per CDR3 protein. In the table there are a few hundred thousand distinct CDR3 sequences, about 10% of which are singletons. The sample was PBMCs or a T cell subset sorted from them (not recorded which). The source is a man aged 18 to 30 who had mild COVID-19 (a few samples of this study predate the infection). Cell type and time point are not known. Both conserved end residues are part of each CDR3. The D gene is left open where the match is weak. Clone size, where shown, is once, few, many, or a class for clones that have expanded.

>TRBV2|medium-sized|16|TRBJ2-2|TRBD2
CASSRTSGANTGELFF
TGTGCCAGCAGTCGCACTAGCGGAGCGAACACCGGGGAGCTGTTTTTT
>TRBV5-1|.|15|TRBJ2-5|TRBD2
CASILGGGGAETQYF
TGCGCCAGCATCCTTGGAGGCGGGGGGGCCGAGACCCAGTACTTC
>TRBV18|.|13|TRBJ2-7|TRBD2
CASSPSGAAEQYF
TGTGCCAGCTCACCGAGCGGGGCAGCTGAGCAGTACTTC
>TRBV7-2|few|17|TRBJ1-2|TRBD1
CASSSRGQLILNYGYTF
TGTGCCAGCAGCTCTCGGGGACAGCTTATCCTTAACTATGGCTACACCTTC
>TRBV12-3/TRBV12-4|.|15|TRBJ1-5|.
CASSLSSGFNQPQHF
TGTGCCAGCAGTTTATCCAGCGGATTCAATCAGCCCCAGCATTTT
>TRBV6-2/TRBV6-3|.|16|TRBJ2-5|TRBD2
CASSWTSGGLKETQYF
TGTGCCAGCAGTTGGACTAGCGGGGGCCTCAAAGAGACCCAGTACTTC
>TRBV5-1|few|15|TRBJ2-1|TRBD1
CASSFRGQSYNEQFF
TGCGCCAGCAGCTTCAGGGGGCAGTCCTACAATGAGCAGTTCTTC
>TRBV5-1|few|13|TRBJ2-7|.
CASSFTSSYEQYF
TGCGCCAGCAGCTTCACGAGCTCCTACGAGCAGTACTTC
>TRBV28|.|13|TRBJ2-4|TRBD1
CASTAAGTAIQYF
TGTGCCAGCACCGCAGCCGGGACAGCCATTCAGTACTTC
>TRBV2|.|15|TRBJ2-3|TRBD2
CASRWTSGATDTQYF
TGTGCCAGCAGGTGGACTAGCGGGGCCACAGATACGCAGTATTTT
>TRBV7-9|few|15|TRBJ1-1|.
CASSLVDEGGTEAFF
TGTGCCAGCAGCTTAGTCGATGAAGGGGGCACTGAAGCTTTCTTT
>TRBV7-9|few|15|TRBJ2-1|.
CASSSPRGRYNEQFF
TGTGCCAGCAGCTCGCCCAGGGGAAGATACAATGAGCAGTTCTTC
>TRBV11-1|.|13|TRBJ2-5|.
CASSFGETETQYF
TGTGCCAGCAGCTTTGGGGAGACGGAGACCCAGTACTTC
>TRBV4-3|few|15|TRBJ1-4|TRBD1
CASSKGQGSYEKLFF
TGCGCCAGCAGCAAAGGACAGGGGTCGTATGAAAAACTGTTTTTT
>TRBV7-9|many|13|TRBJ1-1|.
CASSLEGRTEAFF
TGTGCCAGCAGCTTAGAGGGTAGGACTGAAGCTTTCTTT
>TRBV20-1|.|14|TRBJ1-1|.
CSAPLSQGPTEAFF
TGCAGTGCGCCTCTCTCCCAGGGGCCCACTGAAGCTTTCTTT
>TRBV4-3|many|15|TRBJ1-5|.
CASSQGWSVGQPQHF
TGCGCCAGCAGCCAAGGCTGGTCTGTCGGTCAGCCCCAGCATTTT
>TRBV6-2/TRBV6-3|.|15|TRBJ2-2|.
CASRPDLKNTGELFF
TGTGCCAGCAGACCCGACTTAAAGAACACCGGGGAGCTGTTTTTT
>TRBV20-1|.|13|TRBJ1-1|TRBD1
CSGTGSLNTEAFF
TGCAGTGGGACAGGGTCCTTGAACACTGAAGCTTTCTTT